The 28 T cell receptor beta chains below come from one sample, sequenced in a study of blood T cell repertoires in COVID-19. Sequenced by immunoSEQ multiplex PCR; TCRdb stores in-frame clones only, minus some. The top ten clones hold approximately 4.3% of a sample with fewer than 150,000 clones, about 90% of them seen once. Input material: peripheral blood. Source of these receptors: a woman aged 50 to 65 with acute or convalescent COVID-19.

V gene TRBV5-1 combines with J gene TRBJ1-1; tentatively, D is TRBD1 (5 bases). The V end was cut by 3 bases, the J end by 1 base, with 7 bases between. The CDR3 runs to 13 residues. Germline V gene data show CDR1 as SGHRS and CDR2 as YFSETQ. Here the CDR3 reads CASSSQGNTEAFF. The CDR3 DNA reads TGCGCCAGCAGCTCTCAGGGGAACACTGAAGCTTTCTTT.

CDR3 residues: CASSRQGWEQYF. The CDR3 DNA is TGTGCCAGCAGCCGACAGGGGTGGGAGCAGTACTTC. This chain connects TRBV11-2 to TRBJ2-7; 8 nucleotides match TRBD1. The CDR3 extends over 12 amino acids. Trimming took 5 bases from V and 7 from J; bases not matched to a gene: 4. Germline CDR1 is SGHAT and CDR2 is FQNNGV.

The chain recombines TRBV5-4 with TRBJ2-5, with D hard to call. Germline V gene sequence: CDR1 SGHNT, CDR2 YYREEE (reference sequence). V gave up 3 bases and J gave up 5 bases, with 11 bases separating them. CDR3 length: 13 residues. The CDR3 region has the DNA TGTGCCAGCAGCTCTAAAATACCGGAGACCCAGTACTTC. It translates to CASSSKIPETQYF. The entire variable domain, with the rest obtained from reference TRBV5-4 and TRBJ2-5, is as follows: ETGVTQSPTHLIKTRGQQVTLRCSSQSGHNTVSWYQQALGQGPQFIFQYYREEENGRGNFPPRFSGLQFPNYSSELNVNALELDDSALYLCASSSKIPETQYFGPGTRLLVL.

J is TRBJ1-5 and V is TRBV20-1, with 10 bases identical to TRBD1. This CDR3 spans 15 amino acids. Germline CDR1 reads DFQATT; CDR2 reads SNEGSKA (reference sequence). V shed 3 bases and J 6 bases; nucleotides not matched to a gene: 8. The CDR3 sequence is CSASRPDRGRQPQHF. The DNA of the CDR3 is TGCAGTGCTAGTCGTCCTGACAGGGGGCGTCAGCCCCAGCATTTT.

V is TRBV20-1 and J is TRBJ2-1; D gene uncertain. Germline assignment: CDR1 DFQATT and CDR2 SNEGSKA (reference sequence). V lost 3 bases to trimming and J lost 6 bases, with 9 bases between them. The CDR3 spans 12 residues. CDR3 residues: CSASKAGNEQFF. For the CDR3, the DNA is TGCAGTGCTAGTAAGGCAGGCAATGAGCAGTTCTTC.

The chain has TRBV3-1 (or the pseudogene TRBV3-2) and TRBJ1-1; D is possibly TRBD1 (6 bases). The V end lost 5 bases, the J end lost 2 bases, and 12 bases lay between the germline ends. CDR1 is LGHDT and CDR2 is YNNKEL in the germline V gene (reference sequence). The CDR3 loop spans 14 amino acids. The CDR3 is CASSYPGGNTEAFF. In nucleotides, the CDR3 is TGTGCCAGCAGCTACCCGGGGGGCAACACTGAAGCTTTCTTT.

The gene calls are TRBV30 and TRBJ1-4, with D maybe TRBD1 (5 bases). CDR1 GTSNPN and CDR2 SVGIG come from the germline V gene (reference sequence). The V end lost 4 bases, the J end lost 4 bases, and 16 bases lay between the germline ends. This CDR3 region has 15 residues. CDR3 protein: CAWNGGKGLNEKLFF. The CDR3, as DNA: TGTGCCTGGAATGGGGGGAAGGGTCTTAATGAAAAACTGTTTTTT.

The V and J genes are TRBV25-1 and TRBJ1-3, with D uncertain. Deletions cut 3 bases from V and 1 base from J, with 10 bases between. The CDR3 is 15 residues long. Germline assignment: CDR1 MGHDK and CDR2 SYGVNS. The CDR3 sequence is CASSDPGKSGNTIYF. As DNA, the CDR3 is TGTGCCAGCAGTGATCCGGGGAAGTCTGGAAACACCATATATTTT.

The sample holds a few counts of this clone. The CDR3 coding sequence is TGTGCCAGCAGCCTCTCCCCTACCTATCAGCCCCAGCATTTT. Encoded protein: CASSLSPTYQPQHF. The gene calls are TRBV3-1 (or the pseudogene TRBV3-2) and TRBJ1-5; D gene ambiguous. Trimming shortened V by 4 bases and J by 5 bases, and 12 bases separated the two germline ends. From germline, CDR1 is LGHDT and CDR2 YNNKEL (reference sequence). The CDR3 runs to 14 residues.

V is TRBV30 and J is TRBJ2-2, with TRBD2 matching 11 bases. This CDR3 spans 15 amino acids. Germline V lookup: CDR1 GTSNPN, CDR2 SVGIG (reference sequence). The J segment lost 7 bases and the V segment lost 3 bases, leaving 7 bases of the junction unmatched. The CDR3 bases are TGTGCCTGGAGCCTAGCGGGAGGAGGTGGCGGGGAGCTGTTTTTT. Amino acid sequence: CAWSLAGGGGGELFF.

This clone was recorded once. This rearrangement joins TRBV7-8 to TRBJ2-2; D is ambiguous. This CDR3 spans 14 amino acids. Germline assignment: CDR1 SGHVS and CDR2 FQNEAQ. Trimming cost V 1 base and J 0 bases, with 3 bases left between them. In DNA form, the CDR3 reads TGTGCCAGCAGCTTAGTTACGAACACCGGGGAGCTGTTTTTT. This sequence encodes CASSLVTNTGELFF.

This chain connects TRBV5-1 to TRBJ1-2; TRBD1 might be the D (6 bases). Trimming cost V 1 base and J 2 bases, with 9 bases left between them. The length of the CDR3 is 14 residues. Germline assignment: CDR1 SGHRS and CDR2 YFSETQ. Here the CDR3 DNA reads TGCGCCAGCAGCTTGAACCAGGGGAACTATGGCTACACCTTC. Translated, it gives CASSLNQGNYGYTF.

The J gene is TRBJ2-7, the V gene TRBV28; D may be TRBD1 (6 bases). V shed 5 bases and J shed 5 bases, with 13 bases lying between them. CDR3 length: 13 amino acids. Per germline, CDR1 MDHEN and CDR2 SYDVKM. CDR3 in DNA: TGTGCCAGCAGTCAACAGGGAATGAACGAGCAGTACTTC. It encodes CASSQQGMNEQYF.

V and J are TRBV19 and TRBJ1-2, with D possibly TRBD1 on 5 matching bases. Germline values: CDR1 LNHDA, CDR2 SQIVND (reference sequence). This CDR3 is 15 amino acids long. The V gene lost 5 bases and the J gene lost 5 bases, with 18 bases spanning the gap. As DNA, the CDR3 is TGTGCCAGTAGTCTTTACGGGACTGACGCGTATGGCTACACCTTC. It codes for CASSLYGTDAYGYTF.

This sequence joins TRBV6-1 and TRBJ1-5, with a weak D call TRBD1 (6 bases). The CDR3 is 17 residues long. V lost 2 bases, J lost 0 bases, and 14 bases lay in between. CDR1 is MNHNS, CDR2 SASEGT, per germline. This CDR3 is CASSERDTFVSNQPQHF. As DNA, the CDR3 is TGTGCCAGCAGTGAAAGGGACACATTTGTTAGCAATCAGCCCCAGCATTTT.

The CDR3 loop is CASSSGGPFAEQYF. The DNA for the CDR3 is TGTGCCAGCAGTAGCGGGGGGCCCTTTGCCGAGCAGTACTTC. The chain recombines TRBV5-6 with TRBJ2-7; 10 bases are shared with TRBD2. With 5 bases clipped from V and 6 bases from J, the junction kept 8 bases outside the gene matches. CDR1 is SGHDT, CDR2 YYEEEE, per germline. The CDR3 totals 14 residues. Variable domain in full (rest from reference TRBV5-6 and TRBJ2-7): DAGVTQSPTHLIKTRGQQVTLRCSPKSGHDTVSWYQQALGQGPQFIFQYYEEEERQRGNFPDRFSGHQFPNYSSELNVNALLLGDSALYLCASSSGGPFAEQYFGPGTRLTVT.

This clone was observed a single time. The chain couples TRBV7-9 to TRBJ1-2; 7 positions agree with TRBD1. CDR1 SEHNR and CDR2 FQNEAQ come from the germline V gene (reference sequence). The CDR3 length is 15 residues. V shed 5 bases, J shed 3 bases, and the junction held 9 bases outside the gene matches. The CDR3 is CASSPRDRVDYGYTF. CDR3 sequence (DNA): TGTGCCAGCAGCCCCCGGGACAGAGTGGACTATGGCTACACCTTC.

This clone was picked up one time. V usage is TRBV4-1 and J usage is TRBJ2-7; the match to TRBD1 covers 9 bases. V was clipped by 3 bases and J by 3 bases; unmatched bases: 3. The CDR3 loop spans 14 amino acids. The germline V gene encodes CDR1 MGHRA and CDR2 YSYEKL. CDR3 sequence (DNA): TGCGCCAGCAGCCACCCGGGACAGGGCTACGAGCAGTACTTC. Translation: CASSHPGQGYEQYF.

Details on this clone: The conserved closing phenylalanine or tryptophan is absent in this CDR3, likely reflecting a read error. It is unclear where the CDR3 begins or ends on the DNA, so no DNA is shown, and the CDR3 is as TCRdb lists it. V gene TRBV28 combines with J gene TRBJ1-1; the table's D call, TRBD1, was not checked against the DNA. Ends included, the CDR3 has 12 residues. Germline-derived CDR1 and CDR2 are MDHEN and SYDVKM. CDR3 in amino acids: CASTYADGGIVY.

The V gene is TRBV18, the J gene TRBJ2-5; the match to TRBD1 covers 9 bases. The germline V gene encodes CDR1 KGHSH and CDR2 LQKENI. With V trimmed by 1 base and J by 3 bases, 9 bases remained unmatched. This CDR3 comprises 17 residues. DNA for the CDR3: TGTGCCAGCTCACCACGTCGGTCACAGGGGGCTGAAGAGACCCAGTACTTC. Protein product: CASSPRRSQGAEETQYF.

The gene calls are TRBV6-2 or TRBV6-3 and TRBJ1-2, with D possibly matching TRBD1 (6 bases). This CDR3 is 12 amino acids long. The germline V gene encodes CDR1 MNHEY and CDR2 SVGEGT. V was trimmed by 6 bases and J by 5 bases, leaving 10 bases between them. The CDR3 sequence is CASSQQGYGYTF. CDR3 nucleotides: TGTGCCAGCAGCCAACAGGGATATGGCTACACCTTC.

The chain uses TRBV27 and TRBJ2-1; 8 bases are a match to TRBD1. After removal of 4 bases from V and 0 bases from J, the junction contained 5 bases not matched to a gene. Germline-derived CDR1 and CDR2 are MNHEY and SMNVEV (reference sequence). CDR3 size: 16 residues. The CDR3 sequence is CASSSHRGSSYNEQFF. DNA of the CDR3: TGTGCCAGCAGTTCTCACAGGGGGAGCTCCTACAATGAGCAGTTCTTC.

CDR3 DNA sequence: TGTGCCAGCATGGAGGTCAGGGCCCTGGGGCTAGCGGGGAGCTCCTACGAGCAGTACTTC. Translation: CASMEVRALGLAGSSYEQYF. The chain combines TRBV28 with TRBJ2-7; 9 nucleotides align to TRBD2. The CDR3 totals 20 residues. V shed 7 bases, J shed 0 bases, and the junction held 22 bases outside the gene matches. Germline V CDR1 and CDR2: MDHEN, SYDVKM.

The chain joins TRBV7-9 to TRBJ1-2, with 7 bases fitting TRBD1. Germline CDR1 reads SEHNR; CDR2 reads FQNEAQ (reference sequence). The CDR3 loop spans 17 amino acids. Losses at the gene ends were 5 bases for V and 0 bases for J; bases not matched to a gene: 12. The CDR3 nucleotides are TGTGCCAGCAGCCTAGTCAAACAGGGGCTATCTAACTATGGCTACACCTTC. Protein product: CASSLVKQGLSNYGYTF.

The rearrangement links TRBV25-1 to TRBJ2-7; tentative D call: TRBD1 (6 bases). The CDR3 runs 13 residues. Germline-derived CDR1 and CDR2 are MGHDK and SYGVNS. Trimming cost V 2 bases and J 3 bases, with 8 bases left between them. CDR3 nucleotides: TGTGCCAGCAGTGAAACAGGGAGCTACGAGCAGTACTTC. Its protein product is CASSETGSYEQYF.

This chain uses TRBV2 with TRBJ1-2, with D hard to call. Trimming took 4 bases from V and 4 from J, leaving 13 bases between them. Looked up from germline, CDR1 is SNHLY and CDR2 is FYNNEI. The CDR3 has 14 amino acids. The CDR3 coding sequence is TGTGCCAGCAGTGTTCAGGAGGTAGGCTATGGCTACACCTTC. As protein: CASSVQEVGYGYTF.

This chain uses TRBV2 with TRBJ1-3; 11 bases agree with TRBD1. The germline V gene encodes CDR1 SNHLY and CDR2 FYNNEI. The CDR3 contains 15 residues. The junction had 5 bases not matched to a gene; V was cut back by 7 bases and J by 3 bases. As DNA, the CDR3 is TGTGCCAGCACTAAGGACAGGGGGCTTGGAAACACCATATATTTT. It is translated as CASTKDRGLGNTIYF.

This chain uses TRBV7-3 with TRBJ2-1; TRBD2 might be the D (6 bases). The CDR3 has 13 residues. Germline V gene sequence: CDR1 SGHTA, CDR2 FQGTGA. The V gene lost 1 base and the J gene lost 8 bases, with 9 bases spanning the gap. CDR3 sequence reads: CASSLRPGDEQFF. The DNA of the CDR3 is TGTGCCAGCAGCTTAAGACCGGGGGATGAGCAGTTCTTC.